Each of the 7 T cell receptor beta chains below was sequenced from the same sample in a study of radiotherapy plus CTLA-4 blockade in lung cancer. Clones were read by immunoSEQ multiplex PCR, and TCRdb kept only the in-frame ones, dropping some. The data show 39,000 or so clones, around 79% seen once. The sample was peripheral blood, taken from a patient treated with radiotherapy plus ipilimumab. The receptors derive from a human donor with non-small cell lung cancer who had stable disease on radiotherapy plus ipilimumab.

This sequence joins TRBV19 and TRBJ1-5; 7 bases are shared with TRBD1. The CDR3 totals 15 residues. Germline loops: CDR1 LNHDA, CDR2 SQIVND (reference sequence). With V trimmed by 6 bases and J by 5 bases, 10 bases remained unmatched. The CDR3, as DNA: TGTGCCAGTAGGACAGACAGGGTGGTCGATCAGCCCCAGCATTTT. This codes for CASRTDRVVDQPQHF.

Only a few counts were recorded for this clone. This sequence joins TRBV5-4 and TRBJ1-3, with D possibly TRBD1 on 5 matching bases. This CDR3 contains 14 residues. V was pared by 2 bases and J by 2 bases, with 8 bases between. The germline gives CDR1 SGHNT, CDR2 YYREEE (reference sequence). Written as DNA, the CDR3 is TGTGCCAGCAGCTTAGGGGTCACTGGAAACACCATATATTTT. This codes for CASSLGVTGNTIYF.

The genes are TRBV6-6 and TRBJ1-4, with 8 bases aligning to TRBD1. CDR3 length: 14 residues. CDR1 is MNHNY, CDR2 SVGAGI, per germline (reference sequence). Trimming cost V 6 bases and J 5 bases; bases outside gene matches: 5. CDR3 DNA: TGTGCCAGCAGCCCAGGGGGCCTAAATGAAAAACTGTTTTTT. Translated, it gives CASSPGGLNEKLFF.

There are a few counts of this clone. For the CDR3, the DNA is TGTGCCAGCAGCGAACAGGGTGGCGGGGTACGTTCACCCCTCCACTTT. Amino acid sequence: CASSEQGGGVRSPLHF. The gene calls are TRBV9 and TRBJ1-6; possible D gene TRBD1, 6 bases. CDR1 is SGDLS, CDR2 YYNGEE, per germline. The CDR3 extends over 16 amino acids. Trimming took off 3 bases at V and 9 bases at J, with 19 bases between the two ends.

The rearrangement links TRBV5-1 to TRBJ1-6, with D maybe TRBD1 (5 bases). Germline values: CDR1 SGHRS, CDR2 YFSETQ. The CDR3 runs 16 residues. Deletions cut 4 bases from V and 6 bases from J, with 17 bases between. CDR3 sequence: CASSLLAGRGNSPLHF. The CDR3 region has the DNA TGCGCCAGCAGCCTCCTCGCAGGTAGGGGTAATTCACCCCTCCACTTT.

The chain recombines TRBV19 with TRBJ2-1, with TRBD2 matching 7 bases. Germline lookup yields CDR1 LNHDA and CDR2 SQIVND (reference sequence). J lost 1 base, V lost 5 bases, and 2 bases had no gene match. The CDR3 length is 14 residues. CDR3 coding DNA: TGTGCCAGTAGTTCGGGGGGTTCCTACAATGAGCAGTTCTTC. This codes for CASSSGGSYNEQFF.

This chain links TRBV7-9 with TRBJ2-3, with D possibly being TRBD2 (5 bases). Trimming removed 3 bases from V and 2 bases from J, with 9 bases in between. This CDR3 region has 14 residues. Germline V CDR1 and CDR2: SEHNR, FQNEAQ (reference sequence). The CDR3 region has the DNA TGTGCCAGCAGCTTCGGGGTTAACACAGATACGCAGTATTTT. Residues: CASSFGVNTDTQYF.